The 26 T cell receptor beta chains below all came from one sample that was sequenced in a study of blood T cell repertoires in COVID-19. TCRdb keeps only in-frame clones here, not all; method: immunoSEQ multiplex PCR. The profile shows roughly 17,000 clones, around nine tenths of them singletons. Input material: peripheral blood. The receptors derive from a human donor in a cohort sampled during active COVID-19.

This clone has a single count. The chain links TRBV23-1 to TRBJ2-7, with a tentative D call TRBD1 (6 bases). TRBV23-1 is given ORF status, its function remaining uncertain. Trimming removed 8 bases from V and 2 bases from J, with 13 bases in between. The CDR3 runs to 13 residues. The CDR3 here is CASVWDIAYEQYF. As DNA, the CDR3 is TGCGCCAGCGTTTGGGACATAGCCTACGAGCAGTACTTC.

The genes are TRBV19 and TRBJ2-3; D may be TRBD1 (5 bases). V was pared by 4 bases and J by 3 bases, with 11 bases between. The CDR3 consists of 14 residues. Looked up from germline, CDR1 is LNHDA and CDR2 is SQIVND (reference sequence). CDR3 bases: TGTGCCAGTAGTACGACAGTAACAACAGATACGCAGTATTTT. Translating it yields CASSTTVTTDTQYF.

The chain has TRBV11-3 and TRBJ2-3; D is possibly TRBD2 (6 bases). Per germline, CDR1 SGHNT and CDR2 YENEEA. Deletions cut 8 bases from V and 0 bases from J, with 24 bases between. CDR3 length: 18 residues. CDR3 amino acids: CASPSPKGTFVSTDTQYF. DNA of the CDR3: TGTGCCAGCCCATCGCCCAAGGGGACTTTTGTTAGCACAGATACGCAGTATTTT.

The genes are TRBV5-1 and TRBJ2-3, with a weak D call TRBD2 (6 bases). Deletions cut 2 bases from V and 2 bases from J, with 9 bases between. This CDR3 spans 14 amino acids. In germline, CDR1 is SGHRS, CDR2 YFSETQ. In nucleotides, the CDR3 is TGCGCCAGCAGCTTTAGCGGAAACACAGATACGCAGTATTTT. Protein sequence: CASSFSGNTDTQYF.

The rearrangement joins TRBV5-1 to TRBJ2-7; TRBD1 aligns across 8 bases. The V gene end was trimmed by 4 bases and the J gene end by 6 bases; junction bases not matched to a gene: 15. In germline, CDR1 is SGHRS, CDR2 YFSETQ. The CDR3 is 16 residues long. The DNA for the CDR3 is TGCGCCAGCAGCATCCTTAGCGGACAGGGTGCCTCCGAGCAGTACTTC. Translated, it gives CASSILSGQGASEQYF.

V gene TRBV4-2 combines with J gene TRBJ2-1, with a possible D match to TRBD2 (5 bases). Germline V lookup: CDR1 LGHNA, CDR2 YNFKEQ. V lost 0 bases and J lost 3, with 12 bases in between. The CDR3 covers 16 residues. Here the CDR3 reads CASSQEASGLYNEQFF. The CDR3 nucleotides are TGTGCCAGCAGCCAAGAAGCCAGCGGACTCTACAATGAGCAGTTCTTC.

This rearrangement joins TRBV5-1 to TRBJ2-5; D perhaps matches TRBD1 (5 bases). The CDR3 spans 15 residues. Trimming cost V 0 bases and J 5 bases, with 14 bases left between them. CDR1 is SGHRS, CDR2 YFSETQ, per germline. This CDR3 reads CASSLGAGFGETQYF. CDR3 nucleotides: TGCGCCAGCAGCTTGGGGGCAGGGTTTGGGGAGACCCAGTACTTC.

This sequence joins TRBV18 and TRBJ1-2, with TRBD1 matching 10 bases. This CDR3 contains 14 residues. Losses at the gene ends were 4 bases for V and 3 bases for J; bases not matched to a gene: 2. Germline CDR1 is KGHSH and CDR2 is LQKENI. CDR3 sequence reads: CASSRGTGDYGYTF. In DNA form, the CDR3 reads TGTGCCAGCTCACGGGGGACAGGGGACTATGGCTACACCTTC.

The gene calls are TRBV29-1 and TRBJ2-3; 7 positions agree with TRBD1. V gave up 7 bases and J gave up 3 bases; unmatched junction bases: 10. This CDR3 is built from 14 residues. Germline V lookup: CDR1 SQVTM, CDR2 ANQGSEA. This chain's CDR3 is CSGQQGLETDTQYF. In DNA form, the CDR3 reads TGCAGCGGCCAACAGGGGTTGGAGACAGATACGCAGTATTTT.

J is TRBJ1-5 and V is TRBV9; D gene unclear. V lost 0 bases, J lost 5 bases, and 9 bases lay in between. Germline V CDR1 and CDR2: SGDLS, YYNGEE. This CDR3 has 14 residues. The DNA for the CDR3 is TGTGCCAGCAGCGTAGGGGCCAGCCATCAGCCCCAGCATTTT. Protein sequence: CASSVGASHQPQHF.

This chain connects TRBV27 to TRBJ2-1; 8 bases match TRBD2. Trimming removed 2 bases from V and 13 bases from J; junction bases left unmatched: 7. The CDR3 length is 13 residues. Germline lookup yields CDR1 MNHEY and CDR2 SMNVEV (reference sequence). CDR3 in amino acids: CASSLIAGGLQFF. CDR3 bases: TGTGCCAGCAGTTTAATCGCGGGAGGACTACAGTTCTTC.

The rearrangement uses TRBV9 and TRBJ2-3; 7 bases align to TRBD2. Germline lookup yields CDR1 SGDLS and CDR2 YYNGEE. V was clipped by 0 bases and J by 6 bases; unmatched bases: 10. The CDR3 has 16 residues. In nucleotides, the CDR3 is TGTGCCAGCAGCGTAGGCCCAGCGGGAAAGTCGGATACGCAGTATTTT. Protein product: CASSVGPAGKSDTQYF.

CDR3 amino acids: CATSRDGQSGYTF. CDR3 nucleotide sequence: TGTGCCACCAGCAGAGATGGGCAGAGCGGCTACACCTTC. The chain couples TRBV15 to TRBJ1-2, with D uncertain. Trimming removed 0 bases from V and 8 bases from J, with 10 bases in between. CDR1 and CDR2 from the germline V gene are LNHNV and YYDKDF (reference sequence). The CDR3 loop spans 13 amino acids. The whole variable domain, filled in from reference TRBV15 and TRBJ1-2, reads DAMVIQNPRYQVTQFGKPVTLSCSQTLNHNVMYWYQQKSSQAPKLLFHYYDKDFNNEADTPDNFQSRRPNTSFCFLDIRSPGLGDTAMYLCATSRDGQSGYTFGSGTRLTVV.

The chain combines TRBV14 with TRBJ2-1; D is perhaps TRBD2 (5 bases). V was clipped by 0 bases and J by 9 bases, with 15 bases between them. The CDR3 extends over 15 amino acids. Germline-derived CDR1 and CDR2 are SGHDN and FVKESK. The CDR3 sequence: CASSQDLEAIPEQFF. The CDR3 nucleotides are TGTGCCAGCAGCCAAGATCTGGAGGCTATCCCTGAGCAGTTCTTC.

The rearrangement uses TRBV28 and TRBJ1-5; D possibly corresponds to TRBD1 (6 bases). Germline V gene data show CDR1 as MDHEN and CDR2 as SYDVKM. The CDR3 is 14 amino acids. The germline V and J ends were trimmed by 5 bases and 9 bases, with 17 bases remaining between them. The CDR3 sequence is CASSDQDSSRPQHF. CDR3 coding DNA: TGTGCCAGCAGTGATCAGGACAGTTCTAGGCCCCAGCATTTT.

The CDR3 region has the DNA TGTGCCAGCAGCTTAGACGCGGCAGGGCCTTATGGCTACACCTTC. It codes for CASSLDAAGPYGYTF. The chain recombines TRBV7-8 with TRBJ1-2; D might be TRBD1 (5 bases). The CDR3 runs 15 residues. CDR1 is SGHVS, CDR2 FQNEAQ, per germline. V was pared by 1 base and J by 5 bases, with 14 bases between.

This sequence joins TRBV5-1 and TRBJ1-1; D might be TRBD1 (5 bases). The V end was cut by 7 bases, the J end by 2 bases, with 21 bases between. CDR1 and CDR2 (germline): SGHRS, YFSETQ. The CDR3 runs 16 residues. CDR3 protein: CASALVGGRSNTEAFF. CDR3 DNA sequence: TGCGCCAGCGCCCTTGTCGGGGGGAGAAGTAACACTGAAGCTTTCTTT.

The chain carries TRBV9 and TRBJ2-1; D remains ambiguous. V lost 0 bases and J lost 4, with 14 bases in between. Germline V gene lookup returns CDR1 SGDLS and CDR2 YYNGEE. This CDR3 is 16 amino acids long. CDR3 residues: CASSVAGVVGYNEQFF. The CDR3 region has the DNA TGTGCCAGCAGCGTAGCTGGAGTAGTCGGGTACAATGAGCAGTTCTTC.

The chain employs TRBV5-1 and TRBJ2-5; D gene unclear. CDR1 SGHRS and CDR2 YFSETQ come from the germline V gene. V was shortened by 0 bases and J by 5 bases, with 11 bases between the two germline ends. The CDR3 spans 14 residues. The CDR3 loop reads CASSLALHEETQYF. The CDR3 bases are TGCGCCAGCAGCTTGGCTCTTCACGAGGAGACCCAGTACTTC.

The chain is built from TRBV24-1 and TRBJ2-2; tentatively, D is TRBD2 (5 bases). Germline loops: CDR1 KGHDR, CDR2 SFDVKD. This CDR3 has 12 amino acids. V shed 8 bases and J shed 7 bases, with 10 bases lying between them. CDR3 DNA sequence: TGTGCCACCATCGGGGTTAACGGGGAGCTGTTTTTT. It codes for CATIGVNGELFF.

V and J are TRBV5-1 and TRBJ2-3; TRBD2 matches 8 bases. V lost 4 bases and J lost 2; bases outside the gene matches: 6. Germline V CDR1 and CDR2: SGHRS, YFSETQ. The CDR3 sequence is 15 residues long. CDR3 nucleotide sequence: TGCGCCAGCAGCAAGGTAGCGGGACCCACAGATACGCAGTATTTT. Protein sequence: CASSKVAGPTDTQYF. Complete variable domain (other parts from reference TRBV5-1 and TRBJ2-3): KAGVTQTPRYLIKTRGQQVTLSCSPISGHRSVSWYQQTPGQGLQFLFEYFSETQRNKGNFPGRFSGRQFSNSRSEMNVSTLELGDSALYLCASSKVAGPTDTQYFGPGTRLTVL.

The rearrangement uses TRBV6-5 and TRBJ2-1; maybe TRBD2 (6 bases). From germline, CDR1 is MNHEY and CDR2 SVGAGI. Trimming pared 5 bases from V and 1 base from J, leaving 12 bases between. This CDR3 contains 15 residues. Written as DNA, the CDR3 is TGTGCCAGCAGTAAACGACTAGTATCCTACAATGAGCAGTTCTTC. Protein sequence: CASSKRLVSYNEQFF.

The CDR3 DNA follows: TGTGCCAGCAGCCAAGTCGCTAGCGGGAGGACATACAATGAGCAGTTCTTC. Translated: CASSQVASGRTYNEQFF. The chain employs TRBV14 and TRBJ2-1; TRBD2 matches 11 bases. Per the germline V gene, CDR1 is SGHDN and CDR2 is FVKESK. V was clipped by 1 base and J by 4 bases; unmatched bases: 6. CDR3 length: 17 residues.

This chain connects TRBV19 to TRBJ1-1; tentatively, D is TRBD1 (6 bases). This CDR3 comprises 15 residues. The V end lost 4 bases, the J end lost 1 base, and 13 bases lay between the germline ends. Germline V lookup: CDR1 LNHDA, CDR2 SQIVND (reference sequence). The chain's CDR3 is CASSNTGKKNTEAFF. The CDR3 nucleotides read TGTGCCAGTAGTAACACAGGGAAAAAGAACACTGAAGCTTTCTTT.

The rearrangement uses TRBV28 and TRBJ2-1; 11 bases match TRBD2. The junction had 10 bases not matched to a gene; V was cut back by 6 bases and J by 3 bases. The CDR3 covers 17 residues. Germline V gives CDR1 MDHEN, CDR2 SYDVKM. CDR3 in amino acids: CASRTSGAPFFYNEQFF. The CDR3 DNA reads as TGTGCCAGCAGGACTAGCGGGGCCCCCTTTTTCTACAATGAGCAGTTCTTC.

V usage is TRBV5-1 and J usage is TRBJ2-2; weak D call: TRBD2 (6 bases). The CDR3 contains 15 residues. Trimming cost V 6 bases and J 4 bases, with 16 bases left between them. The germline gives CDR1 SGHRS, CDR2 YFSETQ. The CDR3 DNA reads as TGCGCCAGCACGGGACGTTGGGGAGGCACCGGGGAGCTGTTTTTT. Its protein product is CASTGRWGGTGELFF. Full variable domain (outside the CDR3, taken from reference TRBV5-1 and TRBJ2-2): KAGVTQTPRYLIKTRGQQVTLSCSPISGHRSVSWYQQTPGQGLQFLFEYFSETQRNKGNFPGRFSGRQFSNSRSEMNVSTLELGDSALYLCASTGRWGGTGELFFGEGSRLTVL.